One sample yielded the 8 T cell receptor beta chains listed below, sequenced in a study of patients and donors after allogeneic stem cell transplantation. One entry per CDR3 protein, called by TCRdb with MiXCR from the RT-PCR reads. The sample records some 880,000 distinct CDR3 sequences, more than 15% being singletons. The sequencing sample was made of blood, either unsorted or a sorted T cell fraction (not recorded which). The receptors were sampled from a human donor who was either an allogeneic HSCT recipient or a stem cell or donor lymphocyte infusion donor (not recorded which). It is not recorded whose cells these are; they may come from a transplant donor.

The CDR3 coding sequence is TGTGCCAGCAGCGTAGGTAGCGGGAGGCCCCAAGAGACCCAGTACTTC. This sequence encodes CASSVGSGRPQETQYF. The V gene is TRBV9, the J gene TRBJ2-5; 10 nucleotides agree with TRBD2. CDR3 length: 16 amino acids. Per the germline V gene, CDR1 is SGDLS and CDR2 is YYNGEE. Unmatched junction bases numbered 3, after V lost 0 bases and J lost 1 base.

The chain recombines TRBV4-1 with TRBJ1-1; D ambiguous. V was clipped by 2 bases and J by 5 bases, with 15 bases between them. The CDR3 sequence is 15 residues long. The germline CDR1 and CDR2 sequences are MGHRA and YSYEKL. Here the CDR3 DNA reads TGCGCCAGCAGCCAAACCTTTAGTGCGGGGACTGAAGCTTTCTTT. This codes for CASSQTFSAGTEAFF.

V usage is TRBV6-2 or TRBV6-3 and J usage is TRBJ2-7; D not resolved. The germline CDR1 and CDR2 sequences are MNHEY and SVGEGT. There are 13 residues in the CDR3. V lost 10 bases to trimming and J lost 0 bases, with 13 bases between them. In nucleotides, the CDR3 is TGTGCCACCCAGAACGGACGCTCCTACGAGCAGTACTTC. Translation: CATQNGRSYEQYF.

The rearrangement uses TRBV2 and TRBJ2-5; 7 nucleotides match TRBD1. The germline V gene encodes CDR1 SNHLY and CDR2 FYNNEI. V shed 5 bases, J shed 1 base, and the junction held 4 bases outside the gene matches. The length of the CDR3 is 14 residues. In DNA form, the CDR3 reads TGTGCCAGCAGTAAGAGACAGGGCCAAGAGACCCAGTACTTC. Its protein is CASSKRQGQETQYF.

This clonotype has more than one count but fewer than ten. The chain combines TRBV20-1 with TRBJ1-4, with D maybe TRBD1 (5 bases). CDR3 length: 11 residues. Germline CDR1 and CDR2: DFQATT and SNEGSKA (reference sequence). Deletions cut 3 bases from V and 7 bases from J, with 6 bases between. DNA of the CDR3: TGCAGTGCTAGGAGGGGTGAAAAACTGTTTTTT. This gives the protein CSARRGEKLFF.

This clonotype has just a few counts. J is TRBJ1-1 and V is TRBV5-1, with no clear D. With 0 bases removed from V and 7 bases from J, the gap between germline ends came to 16 bases. From germline, CDR1 is SGHRS and CDR2 YFSETQ. CDR3 size: 15 residues. CDR3 amino acids: CASSLGGTKGGEAFF. The DNA for the CDR3 is TGCGCCAGCAGCTTGGGTGGAACCAAGGGCGGTGAAGCTTTCTTT.

The genes are TRBV11-3 and TRBJ1-1, with unresolved D. This CDR3 is built from 14 residues. Per germline, CDR1 SGHNT and CDR2 YENEEA. Trimming pared 0 bases from V and 1 base from J, leaving 6 bases between. CDR3 sequence (DNA): TGTGCCAGCAGCTTAGATCTGAAGAACACTGAAGCTTTCTTT. Translation gives CASSLDLKNTEAFF.

This clonotype was detected ten times or more. The genes are TRBV12-3 or TRBV12-4 and TRBJ2-2; D not certain. V lost 6 bases and J 6 bases, leaving 5 bases between the germline ends. CDR3 length equals 11 residues. DNA of the CDR3: TGTGCCAGCAGCTTACCCGGGGAGCTGTTTTTT. Translation gives CASSLPGELFF.